The T cell receptor (beta chain) described here comes from a study of pediatric ulcerative colitis. Regarding the study as a whole: Two rectal CDR3 clonotypes occurred in all ulcerative colitis patients. Blood-rectal clonal overlap within each person was significantly higher in ulcerative colitis patients than controls.

V lost 2 bases, J lost 9 bases, and 14 bases lay in between. The CDR3 is 15 residues long. Germline V lookup: CDR1 MDHEN, CDR2 SYDVKM. One to two pinch biopsies were taken from the rectum during colonoscopy. Before the diagnostic colonoscopy, ulcerative colitis patients were free of immunosuppressive medication. The assay was run at survey level. The method was immunoSEQ multiplex PCR; TCRdb's version includes in-frame clones alone and lacks a portion of them. Of around 22,000 clones listed, around 69% are singletons. Remarks on this clone: Its antigen is undetermined.

The specimen was gut tissue. The chain joins TRBV28 to TRBJ1-6, with D unclear. The source is a boy younger than 18 with severe ulcerative colitis. The CDR3 DNA reads as TGTGCCAGCAGTTTACAGGTTCTGTCCCTTTCACCCCTCCACTTT. As protein: CASSLQVLSLSPLHF.